These T cell receptor beta chains were read from a single sample in a study of cytomegalovirus exposure and HLA in healthy donors. The repertoire was sequenced with immunoSEQ multiplex PCR; TCRdb's copy has only in-frame clones and lacks some. This sample carries fewer than 150,000 clones, over 65% of them seen once, and the ten largest clones take nearly 2.5%. The specimen was PBMCs. These receptors all stem from a woman between 18 and 29 years old in good health and CMV-seronegative. The CDR3 runs from the conserved cysteine through the conserved F or W. Fields, in order: J gene, D gene, clone size, V gene, CDR3 protein, CDR3 DNA. The D gene is left open where the match is weak. For some rows the clone size is stated as once, few or many, or as a class when expanded; others skip it.

TRBJ1-3	.	.	TRBV6-1	CASGGADSGNTIYF	TGTGCCAGCGGCGGGGCAGACTCTGGAAACACCATATATTTT
TRBJ1-5	.	.	TRBV10-2	CASTEASRGNQPQHF	TGCGCCAGCACGGAGGCCTCGCGGGGCAATCAGCCCCAGCATTTT
TRBJ1-4	.	few	TRBV18	CASSPRAQGGEKLFF	TGTGCCAGCTCACCACGAGCGCAGGGAGGTGAAAAACTGTTTTTT
TRBJ2-7	.	.	TRBV5-1	CASSPDSSYEQYF	TGCGCCAGCAGCCCCGACAGCAGCTACGAGCAGTACTTC
TRBJ1-3	TRBD1	.	TRBV19	CASSEDRENTIYF	TGTGCCAGTAGCGAAGACAGGGAGAACACCATATATTTT
TRBJ1-2	TRBD1	.	TRBV11-2	CASSHGTGGIGYTF	TGTGCCAGCAGCCACGGGACAGGGGGAATTGGCTACACCTTC
TRBJ2-1	TRBD2	.	TRBV29-1	CSVATSGLGDEQFF	TGCAGCGTGGCGACTAGCGGGCTAGGGGATGAGCAGTTCTTC
TRBJ1-1	.	.	TRBV7-2	CASSLARVNTEAFF	TGTGCCAGCAGCTTAGCCAGGGTGAACACTGAAGCTTTCTTT
TRBJ1-1	.	.	TRBV28	CASWSNWNTEAFF	TGTGCCAGCTGGAGTAACTGGAACACTGAAGCTTTCTTT
TRBJ2-1	.	.	TRBV29-1	CSGESRNEQFF	TGCAGCGGTGAATCGCGGAATGAGCAGTTCTTC
TRBJ1-5	.	.	TRBV30	CAWSNPRSNQPQHF	TGTGCCTGGAGTAATCCCAGAAGCAATCAGCCCCAGCATTTT
TRBJ1-2	.	.	TRBV7-2	CASSLIWGDGNYGYTF	TGTGCCAGCAGCTTAATTTGGGGGGACGGAAACTATGGCTACACCTTC
TRBJ2-3	TRBD2	.	TRBV7-2	CASSPSGGASTDTQYF	TGTGCCAGCAGCCCTAGCGGGGGGGCAAGCACAGATACGCAGTATTTT
TRBJ2-3	TRBD1	.	TRBV29-1	CSVDGTGVSDTQYF	TGCAGCGTTGACGGGACAGGGGTTTCAGATACGCAGTATTTT
TRBJ2-3	TRBD2	.	TRBV4-2	CASSQDGNGGARDTQYF	TGTGCCAGCAGCCAAGATGGAAACGGGGGGGCTCGAGATACGCAGTATTTT
TRBJ1-2	.	.	TRBV2	CASSVQGHYGYTF	TGTGCCAGCAGTGTCCAGGGCCACTATGGCTACACCTTC
TRBJ1-4	.	once	TRBV5-1	CASSLEGTYEKLFF	TGCGCCAGCAGCTTGGAAGGGACATATGAAAAACTGTTTTTT
TRBJ1-2	TRBD1	few	TRBV11-3	CASSRTGDGYTF	TGTGCCAGCAGCCGGACAGGGGACGGCTACACCTTC
TRBJ1-1	TRBD1	.	TRBV7-2	CASSWDRGGGAFF	TGTGCCAGCAGTTGGGACAGGGGCGGGGGAGCTTTCTTT
TRBJ2-2	TRBD1	once	TRBV9	CASSATGGMITGELFF	TGTGCCAGCAGCGCGACAGGGGGCATGATAACCGGGGAGCTGTTTTTT
TRBJ2-6	.	.	TRBV5-4	CASSLDRSGANVLTF	TGTGCCAGCAGCTTGGACAGGTCCGGGGCCAACGTCCTGACTTTC
TRBJ2-2	TRBD1	.	TRBV6-5	CASRDRTGELFF	TGTGCCAGCAGGGACAGGACCGGGGAGCTGTTTTTT
TRBJ2-7	.	.	TRBV29-1	CSIGAGSYEQYF	TGCAGCATCGGAGCGGGCTCCTACGAGCAGTACTTC
TRBJ1-2	TRBD1	.	TRBV6-4	CASSVRQGAGGYTF	TGTGCCAGCAGTGTTCGGCAGGGGGCGGGCGGCTACACCTTC
TRBJ1-2	.	.	TRBV6-5	CASSYTKGTPYGYTF	TGTGCCAGCAGTTACACCAAGGGGACACCCTATGGCTACACCTTC
TRBJ1-1	TRBD1	.	TRBV25-1	CASSGQGYTEAFF	TGTGCCAGCAGCGGACAGGGGTACACTGAAGCTTTCTTT
TRBJ2-1	TRBD2	.	TRBV11-3	CASSLVSGGAANEQFF	TGTGCCAGCAGCTTAGTAAGCGGGGGGGCCGCAAATGAGCAGTTCTTC
TRBJ1-2	TRBD1	.	TRBV2	CASQEGASGYTF	TGTGCCAGCCAGGAGGGGGCGAGTGGCTACACCTTC
TRBJ2-7	.	.	TRBV5-6	CASSLTTLYEQYF	TGTGCCAGCAGCTTGACCACGCTATACGAGCAGTACTTC
TRBJ1-5	.	few	TRBV4-2	CASSPGFRGVQPQHF	TGTGCCAGCAGCCCCGGTTTCAGGGGCGTTCAGCCCCAGCATTTT
TRBJ2-3	TRBD1	.	TRBV10-3	CAISQISTGLDTQYF	TGTGCCATCAGCCAAATCTCGACAGGGTTGGATACGCAGTATTTT
TRBJ2-7	TRBD2	.	TRBV2	CASSAGTSGSYEQYF	TGTGCCAGCAGCGCCGGGACTAGCGGGAGTTACGAGCAGTACTTC
TRBJ1-1	TRBD1	.	TRBV27	CASSLGQGALDTEAFF	TGTGCCAGCAGTTTAGGGCAGGGGGCGCTGGACACTGAAGCTTTCTTT
TRBJ2-1	TRBD1	.	TRBV5-1	CASSLGQGSNEQFF	TGCGCCAGCAGCTTGGGACAGGGGAGCAATGAGCAGTTCTTC
TRBJ1-2	TRBD1	.	TRBV7-2	CASSLSRDRETYGYTF	TGTGCCAGCAGCCTTAGCCGGGACAGAGAAACCTATGGCTACACCTTC
TRBJ1-2	.	.	TRBV30	CAWRLNEVYGYTF	TGTGCCTGGCGCCTCAACGAGGTATATGGCTACACCTTC
TRBJ2-7	TRBD2	.	TRBV15	CATSRGTSGYEQYF	TGTGCCACCAGCAGAGGGACTAGCGGCTACGAGCAGTACTTC
TRBJ2-2	.	.	TRBV15	CATSSGKGWTGELFF	TGTGCCACCAGCTCAGGGAAGGGGTGGACCGGGGAGCTGTTTTTT
TRBJ1-2	.	.	TRBV12-5	CASAIDSNYGYTF	TGTGCTAGTGCCATCGACAGTAACTATGGCTACACCTTC
TRBJ2-1	TRBD2	.	TRBV5-1	CASSYLAASYNEQFF	TGCGCCAGCAGCTATCTAGCGGCCTCCTACAATGAGCAGTTCTTC
TRBJ1-1	.	.	TRBV6-5	CASSYLQFNTEAFF	TGTGCCAGCAGTTACTTACAGTTTAACACTGAAGCTTTCTTT
TRBJ2-5	.	.	TRBV12-5	CASGPGTGRLYF	TGTGCTAGTGGTCCAGGAACAGGGCGATTATACTTC
TRBJ1-4	.	.	TRBV7-2	CASRDRGGEKLFF	TGTGCCAGCAGGGATAGGGGTGGTGAAAAACTGTTTTTT
TRBJ1-2	.	.	TRBV6-5	CASSYNREEGYGYTF	TGTGCCAGCAGTTATAACAGGGAAGAGGGCTATGGCTACACCTTC
TRBJ2-2	TRBD2	.	TRBV7-2	CASTILGAGGRGGLFF	TGTGCCAGCACCATTCTGGGGGCAGGGGGGCGGGGGGGCCTGTTTTTT
TRBJ1-2	TRBD1	.	TRBV19	CASRPTGVYGYTF	TGTGCCAGTAGACCCACAGGGGTCTATGGCTACACCTTC
TRBJ2-1	TRBD2	.	TRBV6-6	CASSYSERGQQFF	TGTGCCAGCAGTTACTCCGAGCGGGGCCAGCAGTTCTTC
TRBJ2-1	TRBD2	.	TRBV7-2	CASSDQGLAPNNEQFF	TGTGCCAGCAGCGATCAGGGACTAGCGCCCAACAATGAGCAGTTCTTC
TRBJ1-2	.	once	TRBV11-2	CASSLGPGLDYGYTF	TGTGCCAGCAGCTTAGGTCCAGGGCTAGACTATGGCTACACCTTC
TRBJ2-1	TRBD2	.	TRBV7-6	CASSLASGGANEQFF	TGTGCCAGCAGCTTAGCTAGCGGGGGGGCGAATGAGCAGTTCTTC
TRBJ2-1	TRBD2	.	TRBV10-2	CASMRLAGSYNEQFF	TGCGCCAGCATGAGACTAGCGGGCTCCTACAATGAGCAGTTCTTC
TRBJ2-7	.	.	TRBV7-9	CASSWDNYEQYF	TGTGCCAGCAGCTGGGACAATTACGAGCAGTACTTC
TRBJ2-5	TRBD2	.	TRBV5-1	CASSLRRGGETQYF	TGCGCCAGCAGCTTGCGGCGGGGGGGGGAGACCCAGTACTTC
TRBJ2-1	TRBD2	.	TRBV19	CASRVTSGGAGDEQFF	TGTGCCAGTAGGGTGACTAGCGGGGGGGCCGGGGATGAGCAGTTCTTC
TRBJ2-2	TRBD2	.	TRBV19	CASKREGTGELFF	TGTGCCAGTAAGAGGGAGGGCACCGGGGAGCTGTTTTTT
TRBJ2-1	.	.	TRBV7-9	CASSLVGGSYNEQFF	TGTGCCAGCAGCTTAGTCGGGGGCTCCTACAATGAGCAGTTCTTC
TRBJ1-3	TRBD1	.	TRBV6-5	CASSTGGGRNTIYF	TGTGCCAGCAGTACAGGGGGCGGAAGAAACACCATATATTTT
TRBJ1-1	TRBD1	.	TRBV7-9	CASSEQGWNTEAFF	TGTGCCAGCAGCGAACAGGGGTGGAACACTGAAGCTTTCTTT
TRBJ1-1	TRBD1	.	TRBV7-9	CASSLPGGYTEAFF	TGTGCCAGCAGCTTACCAGGGGGCTACACTGAAGCTTTCTTT
TRBJ1-5	TRBD1	.	TRBV27	CASSLWGGTGGRQPQHF	TGTGCCAGCAGTTTATGGGGCGGGACAGGGGGACGACAGCCCCAGCATTTT